This TCR beta chain stems from a study of metastatic and nonmetastatic thyroid tumors. Study results and caveats: As reported, TCR beta diversity in blood and tumor was significantly higher in malignant thyroid tumors than in benign nodules.

The sample holds many counts of this clone. Its antigen remains unidentified. All patients were treatment-naive before thyroid surgery. Source study methods: Researchers built a distant-metastasis classifier for papillary thyroid cancer that drew on CDR3 differences across clinicopathological groups. TCRdb reprocessed the PCR reads using MiXCR. TCRdb's processing, not the authors', yielded these V and J calls. The data contain around 35,000 clones, approximately 15% of them seen just once; the ten biggest clones take up over 4%. The germline CDR1 and CDR2 sequences are LGHDT and YNNKEL (reference sequence). Trimming pared 1 base from V and 4 bases from J, leaving 13 bases between. The CDR3 contains 15 residues.

This TCR came from a female donor with papillary thyroid cancer or a benign thyroid nodule (not recorded which). Some clones in this sample may be carry-over from other donors' samples. The sample was blood. V gene TRBV3-1 combines with J gene TRBJ1-2, with unresolved D. This CDR3 is CASSQAHTGSYGYTF. DNA for the CDR3: TGTGCCAGCAGCCAAGCTCATACTGGTTCCTATGGCTACACCTTC. Filled out from reference TRBV3-1 and TRBJ1-2, the complete variable domain reads DTAVSQTPKYLVTQMGNDKSIKCEQNLGHDTMYWYKQDSKKFLKIMFSYNNKELIINETVPNRFSPKSPDKAHLNLHINSLELGDSAVYFCASSQAHTGSYGYTFGSGTRLTVV.